The 24 T cell receptor beta chains presented below share a single source sample, sequenced in a study of T cell changes during pregnancy in multiple sclerosis. TCRdb's table, derived via immunoSEQ multiplex PCR, lists solely in-frame clones and lacks some. The sample yields around 64,000 clones, 85% to 95% seen once. Sequencing used CD8+ T cells from peripheral blood mononuclear cells, obtained in the third trimester of pregnancy. These receptors were obtained from a female donor with multiple sclerosis, enrolled in a pregnancy study.

This sequence joins TRBV9 and TRBJ1-1, with D perhaps TRBD1 (5 bases). This CDR3 is 16 amino acids long. Germline CDR1 reads SGDLS; CDR2 reads YYNGEE. V was trimmed by 0 bases and J by 1 base, leaving 13 bases between them. CDR3 region: CASSVADGGGNTEAFF. CDR3 in DNA: TGTGCCAGCAGCGTAGCCGACGGGGGAGGGAACACTGAAGCTTTCTTT.

The CDR3 reads CASSWDNGYGYTF. CDR3 DNA: TGTGCCAGCAGTTGGGACAATGGCTATGGCTACACCTTC. The V and J genes are TRBV6-1 and TRBJ1-2; tentative D call: TRBD1 (6 bases). The CDR3 totals 13 residues. From germline, CDR1 is MNHNS and CDR2 SASEGT. Trimming removed 5 bases at V and 4 bases at J, with 11 bases between.

V gene TRBV27 combines with J gene TRBJ2-7; TRBD2 matches 13 bases. Germline-derived CDR1 and CDR2 are MNHEY and SMNVEV (reference sequence). The V segment lost 2 bases and the J segment 4 bases; nucleotides outside the gene matches: 2. The CDR3 covers 15 residues. For the CDR3, the DNA is TGTGCCAGCAGTTTAGGACTAGCGGGAGTTTACGAGCAGTACTTC. This gives the protein CASSLGLAGVYEQYF.

This chain links TRBV19 with TRBJ1-2; D is possibly TRBD1 (6 bases). Trimming removed 7 bases from V and 7 bases from J, with 22 bases in between. The germline gives CDR1 LNHDA, CDR2 SQIVND (reference sequence). This CDR3 is 15 amino acids long. Here the CDR3 DNA reads TGTGCCAGTATCACCCCGCCGGGGGGGCCCTCTGGCTACACCTTC. Protein product: CASITPPGGPSGYTF.

The gene calls are TRBV2 and TRBJ2-1; 10 nucleotides agree with TRBD2. J lost 7 bases, V lost 0 bases, and 9 bases had no gene match. CDR3 size: 17 residues. Germline V lookup: CDR1 SNHLY, CDR2 FYNNEI. The CDR3, as DNA: TGTGCCAGCAGTGAAGCGGTCCTAGCGGGAGTGCGAAATGAGCAGTTCTTC. Protein: CASSEAVLAGVRNEQFF.

The chain employs TRBV4-3 and TRBJ1-2; 9 bases are a match to TRBD1. The CDR3 runs to 17 residues. The germline V gene has CDR1 LGHNA and CDR2 YSLEER. Germline trimming cut 0 bases from V and 6 bases from J; bases unmatched to any gene: 11. Here the CDR3 DNA reads TGCGCCAGCAGCCAAGATGGTTGGGACAGGGCGGGGGATGGCTACACCTTC. Encoded protein: CASSQDGWDRAGDGYTF.

The chain's CDR3 is CSVEDLSGYSYEQYF. The CDR3 region has the DNA TGCAGCGTTGAAGATCTTAGCGGATACTCCTACGAGCAGTACTTC. V gene TRBV29-1 combines with J gene TRBJ2-7; TRBD2 is a possible D gene (6 bases). Germline CDR1 SQVTM, CDR2 ANQGSEA. This CDR3 is built from 15 residues. V dropped 0 bases and J dropped 0 bases, with 12 bases sitting between them.

V is TRBV5-1 and J is TRBJ2-1; D perhaps matches TRBD1 (5 bases). Trimming removed 3 bases at V and 8 bases at J, with 12 bases between. Germline V CDR1 and CDR2: SGHRS, YFSETQ. The CDR3 extends over 13 amino acids. CDR3 loop: CASSSGPRDEQFF. CDR3 nucleotides: TGCGCCAGCAGCTCTGGACCCAGGGATGAGCAGTTCTTC.

The genes are TRBV5-1 and TRBJ2-7, with 10 bases identical to TRBD2. CDR1 is SGHRS and CDR2 is YFSETQ in the germline V gene. V lost 5 bases, J lost 3 bases, and 11 bases stayed unmatched. There are 16 residues in the CDR3. CDR3 region: CASSPTSGPSLYEQYF. CDR3 coding DNA: TGCGCCAGCAGTCCGACTAGCGGGCCCTCCCTCTACGAGCAGTACTTC.

This clone has more than one count but fewer than ten. The genes are TRBV2 and TRBJ1-2, with 9 bases aligning to TRBD1. From germline, CDR1 is SNHLY and CDR2 FYNNEI. CDR3 length: 12 amino acids. V was clipped by 10 bases and J by 6 bases; unmatched bases: 6. The CDR3 reads CAIGQGWNGYTF. In DNA, the CDR3 is TGTGCCATAGGACAGGGGTGGAATGGCTACACCTTC.

CDR3 loop: CASEDSTEAFF. DNA of the CDR3: TGTGCCAGCGAAGACAGCACTGAAGCTTTCTTT. The chain uses TRBV7-9 and TRBJ1-1, with D perhaps matching TRBD1 (5 bases). The germline V gene encodes CDR1 SEHNR and CDR2 FQNEAQ (reference sequence). This CDR3 comprises 11 residues. Trimming removed 8 bases from V and 4 bases from J, with 8 bases in between.

This clone was observed once. The rearrangement joins TRBV7-9 to TRBJ2-5, with 10 bases identical to TRBD1. V dropped 5 bases and J dropped 0; count of bases not matched to a gene: 3. CDR1 is SEHNR, CDR2 FQNEAQ, per germline (reference sequence). This CDR3 is built from 15 residues. Here the CDR3 DNA reads TGTGCCAGCAGCACCGGGACAGGGGACCAAGAGACCCAGTACTTC. Residues: CASSTGTGDQETQYF. Using reference TRBV7-9 and TRBJ2-5 for the parts outside the CDR3, the full variable domain is DTGVSQNPRHKITKRGQNVTFRCDPISEHNRLYWYRQTLGQGPEFLTYFQNEAQLEKSRLLSDRFSAERPKGSFSTLEIQRTEQGDSAMYLCASSTGTGDQETQYFGPGTRLLVL.

This rearrangement joins TRBV6-1 to TRBJ2-5; no firm D call. With 3 bases removed from V and 0 bases from J, the gap between germline ends came to 8 bases. From germline, CDR1 is MNHNS and CDR2 SASEGT. The CDR3 runs 14 residues. In nucleotides, the CDR3 is TGTGCCAGCAGTGACAGGATTTACCAAGAGACCCAGTACTTC. Protein sequence: CASSDRIYQETQYF.

This chain connects TRBV2 to TRBJ2-1, with TRBD2 as a possible D gene (6 bases). This CDR3 comprises 15 residues. Trimming pared 5 bases from V and 5 bases from J, leaving 16 bases between. Germline V gene data show CDR1 as SNHLY and CDR2 as FYNNEI. CDR3 in amino acids: CASSPERALHNEQFF. The CDR3 coding sequence is TGTGCCAGCAGTCCAGAGCGGGCTCTCCACAATGAGCAGTTCTTC.

The gene calls are TRBV19 and TRBJ1-5; 7 bases fit TRBD1. V shed 3 bases and J 2 bases; nucleotides not matched to a gene: 4. CDR3 size: 15 residues. The germline gives CDR1 LNHDA, CDR2 SQIVND (reference sequence). This CDR3 is CASSILQGRNQPQHF. DNA of the CDR3: TGTGCCAGTAGTATCCTACAGGGGCGCAATCAGCCCCAGCATTTT.

This clone was detected only once. This chain links TRBV7-6 with TRBJ1-2; perhaps TRBD1 as D (6 bases). Germline V gene data show CDR1 as SGHVS and CDR2 as FNYEAQ. Deletions cut 5 bases from V and 11 bases from J, with 15 bases between. This CDR3 has 12 residues. CDR3 in DNA: TGTGCCAGCAGCCTACAGTCAGGGGCTTACACCTTC. The encoded protein is CASSLQSGAYTF.

The CDR3 region is CASSHLTTGLREKLFF. The CDR3 nucleotides are TGTGCCAGCAGCCACCTGACGACAGGGCTTCGAGAAAAACTGTTTTTT. This chain joins TRBV11-2 and TRBJ1-4; 7 positions agree with TRBD1. The V and J ends lost 5 bases and 8 bases, in that order; junction bases with no gene match: 14. CDR1 is SGHAT, CDR2 FQNNGV, per germline. The CDR3 is made up of 16 amino acids.

The chain employs TRBV27 and TRBJ2-1, with 8 bases identical to TRBD2. The V gene's germline CDR1 is MNHEY and CDR2 SMNVEV (reference sequence). The CDR3 length is 15 residues. CDR3 sequence: CASQPGTSRTNEQFF. The CDR3 region has the DNA TGTGCAAGTCAACCTGGGACTAGTCGGACAAATGAGCAGTTCTTC.

The chain has TRBV27 and TRBJ1-5, with a possible D match to TRBD1 (5 bases). Trimming cost V 6 bases and J 4 bases, with 13 bases left between them. Germline assignment: CDR1 MNHEY and CDR2 SMNVEV (reference sequence). The CDR3 covers 14 residues. The CDR3 loop reads CASRIGGENQPQHF. The CDR3 nucleotides read TGTGCCAGCAGAATCGGGGGGGAAAATCAGCCCCAGCATTTT.

The gene calls are TRBV16 and TRBJ1-5; D remains unclear. The ends were cut back, 1 base at V and 6 bases at J, with 4 bases in the middle. Looked up from germline, CDR1 is KGHSY and CDR2 is FQNENV. This CDR3 has 12 residues. CDR3 sequence: CASSQFGQPQHF. CDR3 bases: TGTGCCAGCAGCCAATTCGGTCAGCCCCAGCATTTT.

This sequence joins TRBV2 and TRBJ2-6, with 8 bases aligning to TRBD1. Trimming took 5 bases from V and 2 from J; bases not matched to a gene: 2. Germline V gives CDR1 SNHLY, CDR2 FYNNEI. This CDR3 has 15 residues. CDR3 region: CASSSGGAGANVLTF. CDR3 nucleotide sequence: TGTGCCAGCAGTTCAGGGGGCGCTGGGGCCAACGTCCTGACTTTC.

The chain uses TRBV11-1 and TRBJ2-1; 13 bases are shared with TRBD2. Germline CDR1 SGHAT, CDR2 FQDESV (reference sequence). V shed 5 bases, J shed 4 bases, and the junction held 2 bases outside the gene matches. This CDR3 is built from 15 residues. CDR3 sequence: CASSRGLAGYNEQFF. The CDR3 coding sequence is TGTGCCAGCAGCCGGGGACTAGCGGGGTACAATGAGCAGTTCTTC. Complete variable domain (other parts from reference TRBV11-1 and TRBJ2-1): EAEVAQSPRYKITEKSQAVAFWCDPISGHATLYWYRQILGQGPELLVQFQDESVVDDSQLPKDRFSAERLKGVDSTLKIQPAELGDSAMYLCASSRGLAGYNEQFFGPGTRLTVL.

The V gene is TRBV7-9, the J gene TRBJ2-7; possibly TRBD2 for D (6 bases). From germline, CDR1 is SEHNR and CDR2 FQNEAQ (reference sequence). V lost 4 bases, J lost 6 bases, and 10 bases lay in between. The CDR3 is 12 residues long. CDR3 in amino acids: CASSYQGGEQYF. Written as DNA, the CDR3 is TGTGCCAGCAGCTACCAGGGAGGCGAGCAGTACTTC.

Remarks on this clone: Within the sample, other DNA sequences also encode this same CDR3. The gene calls are TRBV27 and TRBJ2-7; tentative D call: TRBD1 (6 bases). Germline V CDR1 and CDR2: MNHEY, SMNVEV (reference sequence). Trimming pared 6 bases from V and 4 bases from J, leaving 13 bases between. The CDR3 is made up of 13 amino acids. CDR3 nucleotide sequence: TGTGCCAGCAGCCTCACAGGGAGTTACGAGCAGTACTTC. This codes for CASSLTGSYEQYF.